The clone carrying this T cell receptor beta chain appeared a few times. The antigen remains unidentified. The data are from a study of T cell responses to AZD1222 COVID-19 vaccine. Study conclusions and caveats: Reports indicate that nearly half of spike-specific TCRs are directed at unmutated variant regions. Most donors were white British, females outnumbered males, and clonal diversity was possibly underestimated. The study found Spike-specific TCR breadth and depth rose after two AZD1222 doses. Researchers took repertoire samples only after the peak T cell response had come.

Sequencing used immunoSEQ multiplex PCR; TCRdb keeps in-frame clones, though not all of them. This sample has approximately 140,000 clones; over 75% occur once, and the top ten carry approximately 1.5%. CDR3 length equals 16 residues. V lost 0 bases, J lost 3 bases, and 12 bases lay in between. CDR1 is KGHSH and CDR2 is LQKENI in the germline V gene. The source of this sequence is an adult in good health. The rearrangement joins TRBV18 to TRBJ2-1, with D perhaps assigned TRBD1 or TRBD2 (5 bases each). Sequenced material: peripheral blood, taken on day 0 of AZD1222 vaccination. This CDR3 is CASSPPLGESYNEQFF. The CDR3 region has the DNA TGTGCCAGCTCACCACCGCTGGGGGAGAGCTACAATGAGCAGTTCTTC.